Listed here is a single T cell receptor beta chain. These data belong to a study of identical twins. MiXCR, applied by TCRdb to the 5' RACE reads, yields one record per CDR3 protein. The data hold around 1.7 million distinct CDR3 sequences, with 32% observed a single time. CDR3 length: 16 residues. Per the germline V gene, CDR1 is LNHDA and CDR2 is SQIVND (reference sequence). The V gene lost 5 bases and the J gene lost 0 bases, with 15 bases spanning the gap. The clonotype was recovered from a newborn girl in good health. The V gene is TRBV19, the J gene TRBJ2-3, with D unresolved. The sequenced sample consisted of cord blood. This CDR3 reads CASSADPLLSTDTQYF. The CDR3, as DNA: TGTGCCAGTAGTGCCGACCCATTACTTAGCACAGATACGCAGTATTTT. The whole variable domain, filled in from reference TRBV19 and TRBJ2-3, reads DGGITQSPKYLFRKEGQNVTLSCEQNLNHDAMYWYRQDPGQGLRLIYYSQIVNDFQKGDIAEGYSVSREKKESFPLTVTSAQKNPTAFYLCASSADPLLSTDTQYFGPGTRLTVL.